The 10 T cell receptor beta chains below come from one sample, sequenced in a study of blood T cell repertoires in COVID-19. Assay: immunoSEQ multiplex PCR; the TCRdb copy retains only in-frame clones and omits some. The table has under 300,000 clones, roughly 91% seen once. The sample taken for sequencing was PBMCs or T cells enriched from blood (not recorded which). These TCRs come from a woman aged 55-69 years who had recovered from COVID-19.

This chain connects TRBV19 to TRBJ2-7; 9 positions match TRBD2. This CDR3 spans 15 amino acids. With V trimmed by 4 bases and J by 3 bases, 7 bases remained unmatched. The V gene's germline CDR1 is LNHDA and CDR2 SQIVND (reference sequence). The CDR3 region is CASSTVAGAVYEQYF. The CDR3 DNA sequence: TGTGCCAGTAGTACCGTAGCGGGAGCGGTCTACGAGCAGTACTTC.

Only one count was recorded for this clone. CDR3 residues: CASSSGPYSGNEQFF. CDR3 DNA sequence: TGTGCCAGCAGCAGTGGCCCCTACAGCGGCAATGAGCAGTTCTTC. This chain uses TRBV7-2 with TRBJ2-1, with D possibly matching TRBD2 (5 bases). Trimming cost V 5 bases and J 6 bases, with 17 bases left between them. This CDR3 contains 15 residues. Germline V lookup: CDR1 SGHTA, CDR2 FQGNSA.

The CDR3 is CASSLTASDYGYTF. CDR3 nucleotide sequence: TGCGCCAGCAGCTTGACAGCCTCCGACTATGGCTACACCTTC. The V gene is TRBV5-1, the J gene TRBJ1-2, with D uncertain. From germline, CDR1 is SGHRS and CDR2 YFSETQ. The length of the CDR3 is 14 residues. The V end was cut by 1 base, the J end by 3 bases, with 10 bases between.

In its sample, this clone was seen a few times. The V call is TRBV7-3, the J call TRBJ2-1; no firm D call. This CDR3 has 12 amino acids. Germline V CDR1 and CDR2: SGHTA, FQGTGA. V was clipped by 3 bases and J by 7 bases, with 7 bases between them. The CDR3 sequence is CASSLRENEQFF. The CDR3, as DNA: TGTGCCAGCAGCTTGCGTGAGAATGAGCAGTTCTTC.

The chain links TRBV5-5 to TRBJ2-3; a weak D match, TRBD1 (6 bases). The CDR3 has 13 amino acids. V gave up 2 bases and J gave up 9 bases, with 13 bases separating them. The germline V gene encodes CDR1 SGHKS and CDR2 YYEKEE (reference sequence). CDR3 loop: CASSFEGQGTQYF. CDR3 DNA sequence: TGTGCCAGCAGCTTCGAGGGGCAGGGGACGCAGTATTTT.

V and J are TRBV10-3 and TRBJ2-5; 14 bases match TRBD2. The CDR3 length is 18 residues. With 3 bases clipped from V and 1 base from J, the junction kept 7 bases outside the gene matches. Germline V gene lookup returns CDR1 ENHRY and CDR2 SYGVKD. In DNA form, the CDR3 reads TGTGCCATCAGTGACTTTGGACTAGCGGGGGGCCTCCAAGAGACCCAGTACTTC. Translation gives CAISDFGLAGGLQETQYF.

This chain connects TRBV30 to TRBJ2-3; TRBD2 might be the D (7 bases). The V end was cut by 5 bases, the J end by 4 bases, with 19 bases between. Germline V gene sequence: CDR1 GTSNPN, CDR2 SVGIG (reference sequence). The CDR3 is made up of 15 amino acids. Written as DNA, the CDR3 is TGTGCCTGGTCCCGTGGCGGGGGCCCCTCAGATACGCAGTATTTT. This sequence encodes CAWSRGGGPSDTQYF.

This clone was detected only a few times. The J gene is TRBJ2-7, the V gene TRBV4-2; weak D call: TRBD2 (5 bases). This CDR3 comprises 15 residues. Germline V lookup: CDR1 LGHNA, CDR2 YNFKEQ. The ends were cut back, 0 bases at V and 0 bases at J, with 9 bases in the middle. The chain's CDR3 is CASSQDKSGSYEQYF. The CDR3 DNA reads as TGTGCCAGCAGCCAAGATAAGAGCGGCTCCTACGAGCAGTACTTC.

This clone was observed a few times. V usage is TRBV11-3 and J usage is TRBJ2-2; maybe TRBD1 (6 bases). The CDR3 length is 15 residues. Germline V gene data show CDR1 as SGHNT and CDR2 as YENEEA. Trimming took 1 base from V and 3 from J, leaving 9 bases between them. Written as DNA, the CDR3 is TGTGCCAGCAGCTTAGGGGGGACATACACCGGGGAGCTGTTTTTT. It translates to CASSLGGTYTGELFF.

The chain joins TRBV7-3 to TRBJ1-2, with TRBD1 identical over 9 bases. J gave up 7 bases and V 6 bases, and 9 bases lay outside the gene matches. In germline, CDR1 is SGHTA, CDR2 FQGTGA. The CDR3 runs 14 residues. CDR3 DNA: TGTGCCAGCAGACCGGGACAGGGACTCGGTGGCTACACCTTC. Its translation: CASRPGQGLGGYTF.